A single sample is the source of the 10 T cell receptor beta chains below, sequenced in a study of blood T cells in healthy people across ages. A J-beta primer mix and a sample-barcoded 5' primer were used in a second PCR of about 7 to 12 cycles. TCRdb used MiXCR to reprocess the 5' RACE reads, holding one entry per CDR3 protein. This repertoire shows some 710,000 distinct CDR3 sequences, less than 60% found once; its top ten account for roughly 18%. Sequencing used blood. These receptors were taken from a man older than 75 in good health.

This clonotype was seen more than once but under ten times. The genes are TRBV28 and TRBJ2-7, with 9 bases aligning to TRBD1. CDR3 length: 15 residues. J lost 4 bases, V lost 5 bases, and 9 bases had no gene match. Germline V gene lookup returns CDR1 MDHEN and CDR2 SYDVKM. The CDR3 here is CASSTPTGGIYEQYF. CDR3 sequence (DNA): TGTGCCAGCAGTACCCCTACAGGGGGCATATACGAGCAGTACTTC.

The rearrangement links TRBV6-2 or TRBV6-3 to TRBJ2-6; TRBD1 aligns across 10 bases. The V gene's germline CDR1 is MNHEY and CDR2 SVGEGT. There are 18 residues in the CDR3. V lost 5 bases, J lost 0 bases, and 7 bases stayed unmatched. The CDR3 loop reads CASSIPGQGISGANVLTF. The CDR3 DNA sequence: TGTGCCAGCAGTATTCCGGGACAGGGGATCTCTGGGGCCAACGTCCTGACTTTC.

About this clonotype: A much larger clone is a single base away; this may be a read error. This chain connects TRBV12-3 or TRBV12-4 to TRBJ2-7, with a weak D call TRBD2 (6 bases). V lost 3 bases and J lost 5, with 14 bases in between. The CDR3 sequence is 14 residues long. CDR3 sequence (DNA): TGTGCCAGCAGTTTGATGACTAGTTCCGACGAGCAGTACTTC. Its protein product is CASSLMTSSDEQYF.

A few counts support this clonotype. The V gene is TRBV28, the J gene TRBJ1-6, with 10 bases identical to TRBD1. This CDR3 is 14 amino acids long. Per germline, CDR1 MDHEN and CDR2 SYDVKM. Trimming at V came to 5 bases and at J to 8 bases, leaving 3 bases not matched to a gene. CDR3 nucleotides: TGTGCCAGCAGTGCGGACAGGGGGTATTCACCCCTCCACTTT. Protein sequence: CASSADRGYSPLHF. The full variable domain, in which reference TRBV28 and TRBJ1-6 provide the parts outside the CDR3, is DVKVTQSSRYLVKRTGEKVFLECVQDMDHENMFWYRQDPGLGLRLIYFSYDVKMKEKGDIPEGYSVSREKKERFSLILESASTNQTSMYLCASSADRGYSPLHFGNGTRLTVT.

This clonotype was picked up a small number of times. The chain joins TRBV3-1 to TRBJ2-7; no definite D call. The V end lost 0 bases, the J end lost 6 bases, and 6 bases lay between the germline ends. Germline V gene lookup returns CDR1 LGHDT and CDR2 YNNKEL (reference sequence). CDR3 length: 12 residues. The CDR3 loop reads CASSQEPSEQYF. The CDR3 DNA follows: TGTGCCAGCAGCCAAGAACCCTCCGAGCAGTACTTC.

This clonotype has a handful of counts. The J gene is TRBJ2-5, the V gene TRBV27; 10 nucleotides align to TRBD1. Trimming took 0 bases from V and 11 from J; bases not matched to a gene: 12. The CDR3 contains 16 residues. Germline CDR1 and CDR2: MNHEY and SMNVEV (reference sequence). The chain's CDR3 is CASSLSGTGAMDEQYF. In DNA, the CDR3 is TGTGCCAGCAGTTTATCCGGGACAGGGGCCATGGATGAGCAGTACTTC.

The rearrangement joins TRBV4-1 to TRBJ1-6, with TRBD1 as a possible D gene (6 bases). The length of the CDR3 is 16 residues. Germline assignment: CDR1 MGHRA and CDR2 YSYEKL. V was pared by 3 bases and J by 7 bases, with 16 bases between. The CDR3 sequence: CASSQKMGDINSPLHF. CDR3 sequence (DNA): TGCGCCAGCAGCCAGAAGATGGGGGACATAAATTCACCCCTCCACTTT.

At least ten counts were recorded for this clonotype. The chain has TRBV5-1 and TRBJ2-1, with a possible D match to TRBD1 (6 bases). Germline V CDR1 and CDR2: SGHRS, YFSETQ. The CDR3 loop spans 15 amino acids. Trimming stripped 0 bases from V and 2 bases from J, with 9 bases between. The CDR3 DNA sequence: TGCGCCAGCAGCTTGGCCAGGGGCCCCTACAATGAGCAGTTCTTC. Translated, it gives CASSLARGPYNEQFF.

This clonotype showed up just once. This chain joins TRBV27 and TRBJ2-5; D gene ambiguous. The V gene lost 8 bases and the J gene lost 4 bases, with 11 bases spanning the gap. Germline V lookup: CDR1 MNHEY, CDR2 SMNVEV (reference sequence). The CDR3 extends over 12 amino acids. CDR3 bases: TGTGCCAGCCGCAAGTCTCCAGAGACCCAGTACTTC. This codes for CASRKSPETQYF.

The gene calls are TRBV10-3 and TRBJ1-2, with D unresolved. Trimming shortened V by 2 bases and J by 5 bases, and 12 bases separated the two germline ends. CDR1 and CDR2 (germline): ENHRY, SYGVKD. The CDR3 consists of 14 residues. The CDR3 here is CAISEGPADYGYTF. CDR3 coding DNA: TGTGCCATCAGTGAGGGTCCGGCAGATTATGGCTACACCTTC.